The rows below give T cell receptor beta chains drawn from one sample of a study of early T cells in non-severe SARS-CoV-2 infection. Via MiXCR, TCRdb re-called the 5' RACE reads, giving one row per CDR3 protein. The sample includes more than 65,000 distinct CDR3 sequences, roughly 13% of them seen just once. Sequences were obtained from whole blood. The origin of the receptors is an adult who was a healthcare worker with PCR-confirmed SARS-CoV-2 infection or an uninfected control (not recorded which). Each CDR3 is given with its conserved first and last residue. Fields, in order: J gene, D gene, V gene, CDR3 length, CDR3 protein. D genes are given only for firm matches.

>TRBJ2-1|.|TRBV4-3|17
CASSHPGRDISYNEQFF
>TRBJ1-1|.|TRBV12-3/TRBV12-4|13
CASSLLQGTEAFF
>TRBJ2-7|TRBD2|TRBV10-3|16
CAISESGLAGVYEQYF
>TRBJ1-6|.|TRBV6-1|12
CASSTLNSPLHF
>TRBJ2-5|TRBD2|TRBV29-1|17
CSVEGPAGALIQETQYF
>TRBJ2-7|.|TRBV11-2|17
CASSLLWARRRPGEQYF
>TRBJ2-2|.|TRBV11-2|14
CASSPEGNTGELFF
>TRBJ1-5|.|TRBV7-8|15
CASSLGENSNQPQHF
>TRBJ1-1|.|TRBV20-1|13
CSARDFGHTEAFF
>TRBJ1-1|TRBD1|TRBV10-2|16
CASSTGTGRPNTEAFF
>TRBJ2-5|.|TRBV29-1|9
CSVDGTQYF
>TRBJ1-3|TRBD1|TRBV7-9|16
CASSLKGQGSGNTIYF
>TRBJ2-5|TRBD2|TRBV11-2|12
CASRAGGETQYF
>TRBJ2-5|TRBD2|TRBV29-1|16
CSVNLAGGKGEETQYF
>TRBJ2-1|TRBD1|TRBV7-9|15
CASSLQDRGRDEQFF
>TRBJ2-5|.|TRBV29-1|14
CSVEGGRVGETQYF
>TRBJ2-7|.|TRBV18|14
CASSPPGSSYEQYF
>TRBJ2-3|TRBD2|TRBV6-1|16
CASSESGLAGPDTQYF
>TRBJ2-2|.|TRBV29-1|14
CSVQTGPKSGELFF
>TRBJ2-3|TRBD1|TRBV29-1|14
CSVGGRGQTDTQYF
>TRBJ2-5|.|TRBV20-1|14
CSAHGVTAQGTQYF
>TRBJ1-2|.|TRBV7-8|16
CASSLVAGTDNYGYTF
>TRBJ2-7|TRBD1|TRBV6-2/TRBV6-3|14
CASTGQVSSYEQYF
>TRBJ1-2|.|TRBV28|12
CASSLNVYGYTF
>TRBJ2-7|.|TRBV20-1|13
CSARGAGDYEQYF
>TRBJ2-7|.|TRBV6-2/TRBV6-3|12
CASTDYTYEQYF
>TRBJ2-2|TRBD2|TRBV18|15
CASSPLAGETGELFF
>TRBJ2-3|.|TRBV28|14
CATEGGALTDTQYF
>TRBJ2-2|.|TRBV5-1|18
CASSSAGHQYLLTGELFF
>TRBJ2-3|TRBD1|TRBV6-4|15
CASSDGTGGTDTQYF
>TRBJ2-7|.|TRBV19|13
CASSMGGFNEQYF
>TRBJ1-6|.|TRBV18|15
CASSPGKPANSPLHF
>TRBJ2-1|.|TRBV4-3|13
CASSQDLGREQFF
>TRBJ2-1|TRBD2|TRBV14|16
CASSPEPAGGYNEQFF
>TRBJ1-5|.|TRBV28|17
CASSLLTGARSNQPQHF
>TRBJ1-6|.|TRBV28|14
CASRLTFTDSPLHF
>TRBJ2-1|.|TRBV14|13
CASSLGGGGEQFF
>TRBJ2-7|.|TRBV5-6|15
CASSLDDSGRYEQYF
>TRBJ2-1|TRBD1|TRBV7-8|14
CASSFRGPYNEQFF
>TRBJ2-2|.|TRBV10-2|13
CASSSPGSGELFF
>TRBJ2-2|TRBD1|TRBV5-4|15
CASSLSRGQTGELFF
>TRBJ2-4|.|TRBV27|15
CASSRQAVAKNIQYF
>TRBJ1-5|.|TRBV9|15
CASSRQADSNQPQHF
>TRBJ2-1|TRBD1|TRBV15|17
CATSRDKTGGLVGEQFF
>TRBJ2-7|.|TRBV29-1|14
CSVGGYRASYEQYF
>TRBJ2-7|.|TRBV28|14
CASRDSQSSYEQYF
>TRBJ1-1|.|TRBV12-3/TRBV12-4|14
CASSLRGAGTEAFF
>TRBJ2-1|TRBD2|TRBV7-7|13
CASSPNQLAEQFF
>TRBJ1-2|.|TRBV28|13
CASSFPENYGYTF
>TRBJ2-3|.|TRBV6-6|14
CASRRDSSTDTQYF
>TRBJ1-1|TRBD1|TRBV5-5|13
CASSLGDRGEAFF
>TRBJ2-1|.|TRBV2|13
CATQRTGFYEQFF
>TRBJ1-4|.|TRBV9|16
CASSVGGEGVLEKLFF